Listed below are T cell receptor beta chains from one sample, sequenced in a study of T cell responses to AZD1222 COVID-19 vaccine. Repertoires were generated with immunoSEQ multiplex PCR, while TCRdb's copy carries only in-frame clones and drops some. Of roughly 150,000 clones in the sample, approximately 92% were seen once. Sequencing used peripheral blood, obtained on day 0 of AZD1222 vaccination. All receptors derive from an adult in good health. Each CDR3 is given with its conserved first and last residue. The D gene is left open where the match is weak. A row's size may be missing; if present it is once, few, many or a size class.

d_gene	len	v_gene	abundance	j_gene	CDR3nt	CDR3aa
NA	16	TRBV9	once	TRBJ2-1	TGTGCCAGCAGCGTAGCTGGGGGGGGGCCTATAGATGAGCAGTTCTTC	CASSVAGGGPIDEQFF
NA	14	TRBV19	few	TRBJ2-2	TGTGCCAGTAGCCCCAGGAAGATTCCCGGGGAGCTGTTTTTT	CASSPRKIPGELFF
NA	12	TRBV7-9	NA	TRBJ1-1	TGTGCCAGCAGCTTACAGAACACTGAAGCTTTCTTT	CASSLQNTEAFF
TRBD1	12	TRBV3-1/TRBV3-2	few	TRBJ1-2	TGTGCCAGCAGACAGGGGTATACTGGCTACACCTTC	CASRQGYTGYTF
TRBD1	13	TRBV9	NA	TRBJ1-3	TGTGCCAGCAGCCCCCGACAGGGAGACACCATATATTTT	CASSPRQGDTIYF
NA	13	TRBV28	NA	TRBJ1-4	TGTGCCAGCAGTTCCTCCCGGAAGGAAAAACTGTTTTTT	CASSSSRKEKLFF
NA	14	TRBV3-1/TRBV3-2	NA	TRBJ2-7	TGTGCCAGCAGCCAAGCGGGTTCACTATACGAGCAGTACTTC	CASSQAGSLYEQYF
TRBD2	17	TRBV4-1	NA	TRBJ2-3	TGCGCCAGCAGCCAAGATCAGGCGGGGGGAGTTCTAGATACGCAGTATTTT	CASSQDQAGGVLDTQYF
NA	15	TRBV2	NA	TRBJ1-4	TGTGCCGGCAACGTGGGCAGGGCAAGGAATGAAAAACTGTTTTTT	CAGNVGRARNEKLFF
NA	10	TRBV11-2	once	TRBJ1-6	TGTGCCAGCGCTTTCTCACCCCTCCACTTT	CASAFSPLHF
TRBD2	16	TRBV28	NA	TRBJ2-1	TGTGCCAGCTCCTTTGAGGGCATGGGACTAGTCAATGAGCAGTTCTTC	CASSFEGMGLVNEQFF
NA	13	TRBV12-5	NA	TRBJ1-4	TGTGCTATAGACAGAAAATCTAATGAAAAACTGTTTTTT	CAIDRKSNEKLFF
NA	15	TRBV2	NA	TRBJ1-5	TGTGCCAGCTGCACGGGGATCTATAGCAATCAGCCCCAGCATTTT	CASCTGIYSNQPQHF
NA	13	TRBV6-5	NA	TRBJ1-2	TGTGCCAGTGCCGCAGAGGGAAATAGTGGCTACACCTTC	CASAAEGNSGYTF
NA	14	TRBV3-1/TRBV3-2	NA	TRBJ1-3	TGTGCCAGCAGCCAGGGCAGGGCTGGAAACACCATATATTTT	CASSQGRAGNTIYF
NA	13	TRBV10-3	NA	TRBJ2-7	TGTGCCATCAGGACCGGGACGGAGTTCGAGCAGTACTTC	CAIRTGTEFEQYF
TRBD1	14	TRBV7-2	NA	TRBJ1-2	TGTGCCAGCAGCTTAGATAGGGACAGCTATGGCTACACCTTC	CASSLDRDSYGYTF
TRBD1	14	TRBV7-3	NA	TRBJ1-2	TGTGCCAGCAGCCCCTACGACAGGGGGGGTGGCTACACCTTC	CASSPYDRGGGYTF
NA	13	TRBV19	NA	TRBJ2-2	TGTGCCAGTAAGAGCAGGGTGGTCGGGGAGCTGTTTTTT	CASKSRVVGELFF
TRBD1	14	TRBV24-1	NA	TRBJ2-1	TGTGCCACCAGTGCCAGGGGGCGCAGAAATGAGCAGTTCTTC	CATSARGRRNEQFF
NA	13	TRBV5-6	few	TRBJ2-7	TGTGCCAGCAGCCCCGGGAGAGCCTACGAGCAGTACTTC	CASSPGRAYEQYF
NA	16	TRBV23-1	few	TRBJ1-5	TGCGCCAGCAGTCAATCGGGCGGGGTTTCGAATCAGCCCCAGCATTTT	CASSQSGGVSNQPQHF
TRBD2	16	TRBV9	NA	TRBJ2-1	TGTGCCAGCAGCGTAGGTGGCCTAGCGGGAGTCAATGAGCAGTTCTTC	CASSVGGLAGVNEQFF
NA	13	TRBV19	NA	TRBJ1-2	TGTGCCAGTAGTATGTCTGGGGGGTATGGCTACACCTTC	CASSMSGGYGYTF
NA	12	TRBV3-1/TRBV3-2	once	TRBJ2-7	TGTGCCAGCAGCCGAACAGTGGGCGAGCAGTACTTC	CASSRTVGEQYF
NA	14	TRBV5-1	once	TRBJ2-1	TGCGCCAGCAGCGCGGACACACCTGGTCGGGAGCAGTTCTTC	CASSADTPGREQFF